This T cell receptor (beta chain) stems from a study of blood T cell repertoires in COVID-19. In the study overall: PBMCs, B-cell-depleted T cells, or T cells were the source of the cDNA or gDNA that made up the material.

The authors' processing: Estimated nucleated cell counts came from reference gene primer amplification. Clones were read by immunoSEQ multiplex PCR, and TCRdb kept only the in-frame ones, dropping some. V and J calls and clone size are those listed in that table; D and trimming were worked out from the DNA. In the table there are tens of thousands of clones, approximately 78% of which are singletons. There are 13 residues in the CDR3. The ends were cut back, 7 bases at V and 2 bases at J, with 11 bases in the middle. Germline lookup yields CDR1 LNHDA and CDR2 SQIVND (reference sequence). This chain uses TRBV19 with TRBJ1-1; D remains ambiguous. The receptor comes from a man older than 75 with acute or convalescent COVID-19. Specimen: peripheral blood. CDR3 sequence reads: CASKRESNTEAFF. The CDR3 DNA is TGTGCCAGTAAGAGGGAGTCAAACACTGAAGCTTTCTTT.